What follows are 11 T cell receptor beta chains derived from one specimen sequenced in a study of tumor and adjacent non-tumor tissue in lung cancer. A modified ARM-PCR protocol with three rounds of nested PCR amplified TCRbeta. MiXCR was run by TCRdb on the multiplex PCR reads, yielding one entry per CDR3 protein. Of around 200,000 distinct CDR3 sequences in the sample, about 76% were seen once. No cell sorting was done before RNA was extracted from the tissue. What was sequenced was lung tumor tissue. These receptors were collected from a man in his sixties with non-small cell lung cancer.

The CDR3 loop is CSARPWSGEFNYGYTF. CDR3 sequence (DNA): TGCAGTGCTAGACCGTGGTCGGGGGAATTCAACTATGGCTACACCTTC. The V and J genes are TRBV20-1 and TRBJ1-2, with D possibly TRBD1 on 5 matching bases. Trimming pared 2 bases from V and 2 bases from J, leaving 18 bases between. The CDR3 totals 16 residues. In germline, CDR1 is DFQATT, CDR2 SNEGSKA (reference sequence).

This clonotype is classed as medium-sized. The chain employs TRBV11-2 and TRBJ1-2; 8 bases align to TRBD1. Losses at the gene ends were 5 bases for V and 0 bases for J; bases not matched to a gene: 5. CDR3 length: 15 amino acids. CDR1 is SGHAT and CDR2 is FQNNGV in the germline V gene. The CDR3 coding sequence is TGTGCCAGCAGCATAAGGACAGGGCCTAACTATGGCTACACCTTC. Its protein is CASSIRTGPNYGYTF. Based on the CDR3 plus reference TRBV11-2 and TRBJ1-2, the full variable domain is EAGVAQSPRYKIIEKRQSVAFWCNPISGHATLYWYQQILGQGPKLLIQFQNNGVVDDSQLPKDRFSAERLKGVDSTLKIQPAKLEDSAVYLCASSIRTGPNYGYTFGSGTRLTVV.

Comments on this clonotype: Mismatch with germline at one junction end may stem from a read error. The CDR3, as DNA: TGTGACAGCTCCTGGACAGGGGTTAGCAATCAGCCCCAGCATTTT. Protein sequence: CDSSWTGVSNQPQHF. This sequence joins TRBV6-1 and TRBJ1-5; 9 bases agree with TRBD1. The germline CDR1 and CDR2 sequences are MNHNS and SASEGT. The CDR3 runs 15 residues.

Turning to this clonotype: The junction does not match germline at one end; this may be a read error. This CDR3 is CSVHGGASYEQYF. In DNA, the CDR3 is TGCAGTGTTCACGGGGGGGCCTCCTACGAGCAGTATTTC. The chain combines TRBV20-1 with TRBJ2-7, with 8 bases fitting TRBD2. The CDR3 runs 13 residues. Germline CDR1 DFQATT, CDR2 SNEGSKA (reference sequence).

The CDR3 sequence is CASKSRTSGGGETQYF. CDR3 nucleotide sequence: TGTGCCAGCAAATCCCGGACTAGCGGGGGCGGGGAGACCCAGTACTTC. The chain recombines TRBV6-5 with TRBJ2-5, with 13 bases that match TRBD2. The J segment lost 5 bases and the V segment lost 7 bases, leaving 10 bases of the junction unmatched. Germline CDR1 MNHEY, CDR2 SVGAGI. The CDR3 has 16 amino acids.

Notes on this clonotype: This could be a read error, since a much larger clone is one nucleotide away. The chain links TRBV6-5 to TRBJ1-4; D unclear. The CDR3 runs to 10 residues. From germline, CDR1 is MNHEY and CDR2 SVGAGI. CDR3 coding DNA: TGTGCCAGCAGCAAAGACCCGAAAAGTTTT. Protein sequence: CASSKDPKSF.

With regard to this clonotype: This may be a read error: a much more frequent sequence differs by one nucleotide. The rearrangement joins TRBV20-1 to TRBJ2-7; 7 bases align to TRBD1. The CDR3 length is 15 residues. The ends lost 2 bases at V and 2 bases at J; junction bases unmatched: 9. Germline assignment: CDR1 DFQATT and CDR2 SNEGSKA (reference sequence). The CDR3 here is CSARSGQLSPYEQYF. Written as DNA, the CDR3 is TGCAGTGCTAGATCGGGACAGCTAAGCCCCTACGAGCAGTACTTC.

As for this clonotype: Relative to the germline gene, one junction end is altered; a read error may explain this. V gene TRBV11-2 combines with J gene TRBJ1-3; perhaps TRBD1 as D (5 bases). Germline V gene sequence: CDR1 SGHAT, CDR2 FQNNGV. The CDR3 is made up of 17 amino acids. DNA of the CDR3: TGTACCAGCAGCACACCGGAACAGGAGATCTCTGGAAACACCATATATTTT. This translates into CTSSTPEQEISGNTIYF.

About this clonotype itself: This CDR3 is missing its conserved last phenylalanine or tryptophan, likely due to a read error. V usage is TRBV5-1 and J usage is TRBJ1-1, with a weak D call TRBD1 (6 bases). CDR1 and CDR2 from the germline V gene are SGHRS and YFSETQ. The V end was cut by 4 bases, the J end by 7 bases, with 17 bases between. The CDR3 covers 14 residues. In nucleotides, the CDR3 is TGCGCCAGCAGCCCGATCAGGGGTCCCGGTGAAGCTTTCTCT. It translates to CASSPIRGPGEAFS.

This chain links TRBV27 with TRBJ1-2; no definite D call. CDR1 and CDR2 (germline): MNHEY, SMNVEV (reference sequence). V lost 0 bases and J lost 7, with 15 bases in between. The CDR3 covers 15 residues. CDR3 DNA: TGTGCCAGCAGTTTATCGGTCTACGGAGAGTCTGGCTACACCTTC. Translated: CASSLSVYGESGYTF.

The chain has TRBV20-1 and TRBJ1-6; a possible D gene is TRBD1 (5 bases). The V gene lost 7 bases and the J gene lost 0 bases, with 19 bases spanning the gap. Germline loops: CDR1 DFQATT, CDR2 SNEGSKA (reference sequence). The CDR3 is 17 residues long. The CDR3 DNA reads as TGCAGTGTTGGGCAGGGAATCGGAGGCTCCTATAATTCACCCCTCCACTTT. The encoded protein is CSVGQGIGGSYNSPLHF.